This T cell receptor beta chain comes out of a study of cytomegalovirus exposure and HLA in healthy donors (dated 2017 in TCRdb). About the study as a whole: An earlier analysis of roughly 500 of the donors reported 250 to 300 Gb of sequence data and roughly 120 million unique TCR beta sequences obtained from approximately 180 million T cells. An early release covering roughly 640 HLA-typed donors comprised approximately 290 gigabases of sequencing data and around 86 million unique TCR sequences. Of the 300 to 500 genotyped donors, 65% to 90% were placed in the genetic ancestry cluster associated with self-reported Caucasian donors. The study was designed to test whether signatures of past pathogen exposure could be identified by cataloging public T cell receptors. The T cell repertoires of about 700 subjects were profiled by immunosequencing and related to cytomegalovirus serostatus. Along with the approximately 670-subject first cohort, a separate validation cohort of some 130 different subjects was used. To predict cytomegalovirus infection status, the study combined high-throughput TCR immunosequencing, statistical association of individual TCRs with disease status, and machine learning. To study patterns of TCR occurrence, a later analysis re-analyzed previously published TCR beta repertoires from hundreds of donors and added high-resolution HLA genotyping. In the later analysis, no new phenotypic data were used to find candidate immune exposures; instead, reliance was placed on TCR beta sequences and their occurrence across donors. An earlier analysis of 587 of the donors used high-throughput TCR beta sequencing to judge whether each TCR beta V gene segment behaved as functional or pseudogenic. Donor age, sex, ethnicity and CMV serostatus were compiled alongside the repertoire data. Genome-wide SNP genotypes for about three fifths of the 666 donors were used in a later genetic analysis, which treated that subset as a discovery cohort. All discovery cohort repertoires had been generated on a single sequencing platform. Both class I and class II loci were covered by HLA typing, at four-digit resolution. Typing coverage varied by locus: 629-630 donors for A, B, C, DRB1 and DQB1; 522 for DQA1; around 570 for DPA1; approximately 450 for DPB1. Roughly 5 DR-DQ haplotypes were treated as single units for association and clustering because of strong linkage in the cohort. On average, around 230,000 unique TCR beta nucleotide sequences were sequenced per donor among a few hundred genotyped donors of the cohort, with 15% to 20% of those sequences being non-productive.

Turning to this clone: Its target antigen remains unknown. Qualities for individual bases were not recorded, and no much larger clone is one base off.

The library was obtained by the immunoSEQ multiplex PCR assay. For the multiplex PCR, a mixture combining 60 forward primers for TCR Vbeta segments and 13 reverse primers for TCR Jbeta segments was used. A multiplex PCR assay on genomic DNA amplified the CDR3 region of rearranged TCR beta genes. Amplified TCR beta libraries were sequenced as 87-base-pair reads on the Illumina HiSeq System. The original methods were these. A later analysis counted some 74 million unique TCR beta chains across the 666 repertoires, and 9 million to 14 million of these chains were shared by at least two donors. A nearest-neighbor algorithm error-corrected the raw reads and collapsed the reads into unique sequences, merging closely related sequences to remove PCR and sequencing errors. To assign V, D and J gene segments, CDR3 sequences were aligned to IMGT reference sequences. For a sequence to be retained, a match of at least six nucleotides was required to both a V gene segment and a J gene segment. Rearrangements were called productive when the CDR3 lacked stop codons and stayed in frame with V and J; all others were non-productive. Following IMGT convention, CDR3 was defined as the stretch from the second conserved V-encoded cysteine up to the conserved J-encoded phenylalanine. In an earlier analysis of 587 of the donors, sequences lacking an unambiguous match to a single V gene segment were excluded. In an earlier analysis of almost 600 of the donors, a V segment was called functional when productive rearrangements were above 56.7%, and segregating when the standard deviation between donors exceeded 5%. A statistical classification framework was built to diagnose cytomegalovirus status from the catalog of TCR beta chain sequences. V and J gene assignment, in a later analysis, came from comparing TCR nucleotide sequences with IMGT/GENE-DB human TR gene sequences. In a later analysis, CDR3 sequences and most-parsimonious VDJ recombination scenarios were assigned using the TCRdist pipeline. In a later analysis, each TCR beta chain was defined by its CDR3 amino acid sequence together with its V-gene family, and reads lacking a unique V-gene family were excluded. In a later analysis, several hundred highly shared, low-generation-probability nucleotide sequences were removed to address suspected cross-contamination and a sequencing artifact. In a later analysis, a clonal expansion index for each public chain was calculated from normalized within-repertoire ranks of inferred template counts. Generation probabilities in a later analysis came from a VDJ recombination model fitted to out-of-frame rearrangements, and those results were checked against IGoR. A later analysis scored TCR-TCR, TCR-HLA and TCR-CMV co-occurrence with hypergeometric tests, applying a repertoire-size bias correction to TCR pairs. In a later analysis, false discovery rates were estimated by permuting HLA or CMV assignments 20 times. In a later analysis, co-occurring TCRs were grouped with DBSCAN, and TCRdist sequence similarity was added when clustering was performed within HLA-allele-positive subsets. For co-occurrence clustering, repertoires with fewer than 30,000 or more than 120,000 public chains were excluded, along with roughly 5 repertoires with anomalous nucleotide sharing. Sourced from immuneACCESS, this table was stored by TCRdb with only in-frame sequences that have V and J called. A share of the clones is absent; for the studies checked, an unresolved V gene accounts for under half, and the remainder has no known explanation. That table is the source of V, J and clone size, and D and trimming were worked out from the DNA. The sample table contains fewer than 120,000 clones; only one count was recorded for around 80% of them. Together, the top ten hold roughly 2.9% of the sample.

The CDR3 goes from the cysteine to the phenylalanine over 15 residues. Kept here is only the CDR3 DNA, which spans 45 bases and is read in frame from base 1. Sequences MGHDK (CDR1) and SYGVNS (CDR2) are obtained from the germline V gene. The junction shows trimming of 6 bases on V and 0 bases on J, plus 12 bases between the germline ends. The cohort comprised some 730 healthy bone marrow donors. Cohort members were all nominally healthy when sampled, although unrecorded immune exposures were likely present. The donor was CMV seropositive and belonged to the group of 250 to 350 seropositive cohort members. Every donor gave a peripheral blood sample, and the peripheral blood mononuclear cells from that sample were used for TCR beta sequencing. Genomic DNA extraction from the blood cell samples was performed with the Qiagen DNeasy Blood Extraction Kit. Study-level results and caveats: A later genetic analysis associated a missense DCLRE1C variant with V-gene and J-gene trimming of TCR beta chains, and an independent cohort replicated the association. In a later analysis, the rate of TCR association differed among HLA loci, with DRB1 alleles having the most associated TCRs and HLA-C alleles having the fewest. The authors suggested that the approach could potentially be extended to other disease states and immunological phenotypes. Immune exposure information for the cohort was limited to CMV serostatus. Because the 87-base-pair reads could not distinguish some IMGT-functional V segments, including TRBV6-2 and TRBV6-3, those segments were excluded. Because some donors lacked HLA typing at each locus, the association tests relied only on the typed subset. Across donors, most TCR sequences were observed very rarely, whereas some public TCRs were present in many individuals. At a false discovery rate of 0.05, a later analysis linked 16,951 TCR beta sequences to specific HLA alleles. Correlated functional status among segregating V segments might be attributable to linkage disequilibrium, but an unknown experimental factor could not be ruled out. This cohort had only TCR beta chains sequenced, and the lack of alpha or paired-chain data limited which features could be detected. In an earlier analysis of around 600 of the donors, most TCR beta V segments appeared in productive rearrangements about 87% or about 30% of the time, broadly matching IMGT annotations. A later analysis found that most CMV-associated TCR beta chains appeared HLA-restricted, with HLA associations seemingly driven largely by CMV exposure. In a later analysis, HLA-associated TCR beta chains showed more clonal expansion and lower generation probabilities than non-associated chains that were equally common. A few of the identified cytomegalovirus-associated TCR beta chains were confirmed in vitro to be specific for cytomegalovirus antigens. Strong co-occurrence of HLA alleles, especially DR and DQ, made assigning TCR associations to individual alleles difficult. A later genetic analysis reported fewer N-insertions in productive TCRs among donors in an Asian-associated ancestry cluster than the roughly 620-donor mean. A group of highly shared sequence variants was considered likely to be a technical artifact of the sequencing pipeline. A further reported finding was that TCR beta sequences accurately predicted the HLA-A and HLA-B alleles for most subjects in the first cohort. In the study, about 150 TCR beta chains were listed as associated with cytomegalovirus. Roughly 17 rarely observed V segments, including chromosome 9 orphons, were excluded from the earlier analysis of a few hundred of the donors because counts were too low. In both the original and validation cohorts, the classifier was reported to diagnose cytomegalovirus status with high specificity and sensitivity. Several of the top co-occurrence clusters appeared to be linked to parvovirus B19, influenza, CMV and Epstein-Barr virus, according to a later analysis. The presence/absence analyses assumed that sequencing depth was roughly uniform across donors, and that assumption may not be true.

Sequenced material: PBMCs. This chain is built from TRBV25-1 and TRBJ2-1; there is no confident call for the D gene. This sequence was found in a woman between 55 and 75 years old in good health and CMV-seropositive. The DNA sequence reads TGTGCCAGCAGCTCTTTTCCCAGCTCCTACAATGAGCAGTTCTTC. Its translation is CASSSFPSSYNEQFF.